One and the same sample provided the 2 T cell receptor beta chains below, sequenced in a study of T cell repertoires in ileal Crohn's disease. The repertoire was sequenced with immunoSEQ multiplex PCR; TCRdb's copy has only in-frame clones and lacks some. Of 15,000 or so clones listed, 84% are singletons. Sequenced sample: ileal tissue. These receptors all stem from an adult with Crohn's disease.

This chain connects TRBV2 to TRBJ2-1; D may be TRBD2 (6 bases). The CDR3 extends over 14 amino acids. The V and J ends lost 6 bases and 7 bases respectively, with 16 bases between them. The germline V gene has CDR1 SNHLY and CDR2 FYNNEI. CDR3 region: CASSPGPRGNEQFF. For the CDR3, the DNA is TGTGCCAGCAGCCCTGGGCCACGGGGGAATGAGCAGTTCTTC.

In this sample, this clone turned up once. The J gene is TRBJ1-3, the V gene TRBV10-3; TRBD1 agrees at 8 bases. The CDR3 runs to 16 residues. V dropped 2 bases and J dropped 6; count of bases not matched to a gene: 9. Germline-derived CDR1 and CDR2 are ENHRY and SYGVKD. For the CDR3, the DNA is TGTGCCATCAGTGAGACCGACAGGGGACTCGAAAACACCATATATTTT. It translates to CAISETDRGLENTIYF.